Below are 24 T cell receptor beta chains sequenced from a single sample in a study of brain T cells in children with intractable seizures. Libraries were prepared by immunoSEQ multiplex PCR; TCRdb keeps only in-frame clonotypes and omits some of them. The data contain about 80,000 clones, more than 75% of them singletons. The sample consisted of peripheral blood, taken at surgery. The receptors were sampled from a girl aged 2-10 years with Rasmussen encephalitis and intractable seizures.

This chain links TRBV14 with TRBJ2-7, with 9 bases aligning to TRBD2. The CDR3 runs 15 residues. Germline V gene lookup returns CDR1 SGHDN and CDR2 FVKESK. Trimming at V came to 1 base and at J to 2 bases, leaving 3 bases not matched to a gene. CDR3 nucleotides: TGTGCCAGCAGCCAAGCGGCGGGAGGGCCCTACGAGCAGTACTTC. This sequence encodes CASSQAAGGPYEQYF.

This chain links TRBV11-2 with TRBJ2-2, with D possibly matching TRBD1 (6 bases). V was pared by 1 base and J by 3 bases, with 9 bases between. The CDR3 extends over 15 amino acids. Germline CDR1 is SGHAT and CDR2 is FQNNGV. Here the CDR3 DNA reads TGTGCCAGCAGCTTAGGACAGGCGGACACCGGGGAGCTGTTTTTT. This codes for CASSLGQADTGELFF. The full variable domain, in which reference TRBV11-2 and TRBJ2-2 provide the parts outside the CDR3, is EAGVAQSPRYKIIEKRQSVAFWCNPISGHATLYWYQQILGQGPKLLIQFQNNGVVDDSQLPKDRFSAERLKGVDSTLKIQPAKLEDSAVYLCASSLGQADTGELFFGEGSRLTVL.

The V and J genes are TRBV30 and TRBJ1-2; 10 nucleotides match TRBD1. This CDR3 spans 13 amino acids. V was clipped by 1 base and J by 11 bases; unmatched bases: 7. Per the germline V gene, CDR1 is GTSNPN and CDR2 is SVGIG (reference sequence). CDR3 residues: CAWSAGTGERYTF. CDR3 bases: TGTGCCTGGAGTGCCGGGACAGGGGAGCGATACACCTTC.

V is TRBV2 and J is TRBJ1-2; D not certain. V dropped 7 bases and J dropped 13 bases, with 16 bases sitting between them. In germline, CDR1 is SNHLY, CDR2 FYNNEI. The CDR3 contains 11 residues. The CDR3 DNA reads as TGTGCCAGCAACGCCGCGGTTTTAGGCACCTTC. The encoded protein is CASNAAVLGTF.

This chain joins TRBV3-1 (or the pseudogene TRBV3-2) and TRBJ2-7, with a tentative D call TRBD1 (6 bases). V was pared by 4 bases and J by 6 bases, with 16 bases between. Germline CDR1 and CDR2: LGHDT and YNNKEL (reference sequence). The CDR3 length is 14 residues. The CDR3 reads CASSRQAAQLEQYF. CDR3 in DNA: TGTGCCAGCAGCCGACAGGCGGCCCAACTCGAGCAGTACTTC.

The J gene is TRBJ1-1, the V gene TRBV19, with 8 bases that match TRBD1. The CDR3 runs 16 residues. The ends lost 1 base at V and 3 bases at J; junction bases unmatched: 7. Germline-derived CDR1 and CDR2 are LNHDA and SQIVND (reference sequence). CDR3 amino acids: CASSIGQGALDTEAFF. CDR3 sequence (DNA): TGTGCCAGTAGTATAGGGCAGGGGGCTCTAGACACTGAAGCTTTCTTT.

The genes are TRBV9 and TRBJ2-1; 9 bases map to TRBD2. V was clipped by 0 bases and J by 2 bases; unmatched bases: 3. The CDR3 has 16 residues. Germline CDR1 is SGDLS and CDR2 is YYNGEE. CDR3 sequence (DNA): TGTGCCAGCAGCGTAGAACCTAGCGGGGCCTACAATGAGCAGTTCTTC. It is translated as CASSVEPSGAYNEQFF. Full variable domain (outside the CDR3, taken from reference TRBV9 and TRBJ2-1): DSGVTQTPKHLITATGQRVTLRCSPRSGDLSVYWYQQSLDQGLQFLIQYYNGEERAKGNILERFSAQQFPDLHSELNLSSLELGDSALYFCASSVEPSGAYNEQFFGPGTRLTVL.

J is TRBJ2-7 and V is TRBV30; 9 nucleotides agree with TRBD1. Trimming at V came to 3 bases and at J to 8 bases, leaving 8 bases not matched to a gene. The CDR3 is 13 residues long. Germline V gives CDR1 GTSNPN, CDR2 SVGIG (reference sequence). The CDR3 DNA reads as TGTGCCTGGAGGGCGCCCGGGACAGGGAAGCAGTACTTC. Protein product: CAWRAPGTGKQYF.

The rearrangement uses TRBV27 and TRBJ2-7; 10 bases fit TRBD2. With 0 bases clipped from V and 12 bases from J, the junction kept 8 bases outside the gene matches. CDR1 MNHEY and CDR2 SMNVEV come from the germline V gene (reference sequence). The CDR3 loop spans 14 amino acids. The CDR3, as DNA: TGTGCCAGCAGTTTATCCCCTAGCGGGGGCTCGTGGTACTTC. Protein product: CASSLSPSGGSWYF.

This sequence joins TRBV7-2 and TRBJ2-7, with TRBD1 matching 9 bases. This CDR3 comprises 15 residues. Germline-derived CDR1 and CDR2 are SGHTA and FQGNSA. Trimming took 2 bases from V and 2 from J; bases not matched to a gene: 4. This chain's CDR3 is CASSLTGGAAYEQYF. For the CDR3, the DNA is TGTGCCAGCAGCTTAACAGGGGGCGCCGCCTACGAGCAGTACTTC.

This chain joins TRBV19 and TRBJ2-3, with 8 nucleotides matching TRBD1. The CDR3 loop spans 14 amino acids. Per the germline V gene, CDR1 is LNHDA and CDR2 is SQIVND (reference sequence). The V gene end was trimmed by 4 bases and the J gene end by 1 base; junction bases not matched to a gene: 1. CDR3 DNA sequence: TGTGCCAGTAGTAAGGACAGGGGCACAGATACGCAGTATTTT. This encodes CASSKDRGTDTQYF.

The chain recombines TRBV6-5 with TRBJ1-5, with D unclear. Trimming removed 7 bases at V and 3 bases at J, with 10 bases between. There are 13 residues in the CDR3. CDR1 is MNHEY, CDR2 SVGAGI, per germline. CDR3 loop: CASIGDFNQPQHF. As DNA, the CDR3 is TGTGCCAGCATAGGTGACTTCAATCAGCCCCAGCATTTT.

The chain combines TRBV5-1 with TRBJ2-7; 7 positions agree with TRBD2. The CDR3 totals 15 residues. The germline CDR1 and CDR2 sequences are SGHRS and YFSETQ. With V trimmed by 5 bases and J by 5 bases, 13 bases remained unmatched. As DNA, the CDR3 is TGCGCCAGCAGTTCGGGGGGAGATCCCCAAAACGAGCAGTACTTC. Translating it yields CASSSGGDPQNEQYF.

V and J are TRBV27 and TRBJ2-2, with 7 bases lining up with TRBD1. Germline CDR1 reads MNHEY; CDR2 reads SMNVEV (reference sequence). This CDR3 contains 16 residues. Trimming cost V 5 bases and J 3 bases; bases outside gene matches: 9. This CDR3 reads CASSADRVDYTGELFF. As DNA, the CDR3 is TGTGCCAGCAGTGCAGACAGGGTCGACTACACCGGGGAGCTGTTTTTT.

The V gene is TRBV6-5, the J gene TRBJ1-2; 9 bases agree with TRBD1. This CDR3 region has 14 residues. Per the germline V gene, CDR1 is MNHEY and CDR2 is SVGAGI. Unmatched junction bases numbered 10, after V lost 6 bases and J lost 8 bases. CDR3 coding DNA: TGTGCCAGCAGCGAGACAGGGGGGGGTGAGGGCTACACCTTC. This sequence encodes CASSETGGGEGYTF.

The rearrangement joins TRBV5-1 to TRBJ1-3; 7 bases line up with TRBD1. V lost 3 bases and J lost 9; bases outside the gene matches: 6. The CDR3 extends over 13 amino acids. Germline CDR1 and CDR2: SGHRS and YFSETQ. CDR3 sequence: CASSSTGEATIYF. CDR3 nucleotide sequence: TGCGCCAGCAGCTCAACAGGGGAGGCCACCATATATTTT. Filled out from reference TRBV5-1 and TRBJ1-3, the complete variable domain reads KAGVTQTPRYLIKTRGQQVTLSCSPISGHRSVSWYQQTPGQGLQFLFEYFSETQRNKGNFPGRFSGRQFSNSRSEMNVSTLELGDSALYLCASSSTGEATIYFGEGSWLTVV.

The chain is built from TRBV6-5 and TRBJ1-1; weak D call: TRBD1 (5 bases). Germline-derived CDR1 and CDR2 are MNHEY and SVGAGI. The CDR3 totals 13 residues. The V gene lost 10 bases and the J gene lost 1 base, with 13 bases spanning the gap. CDR3: CATSTERNTEAFF. In nucleotides, the CDR3 is TGTGCCACGTCGACAGAAAGGAACACTGAAGCTTTCTTT.

The chain links TRBV5-4 to TRBJ1-1; D possibly corresponds to TRBD1 (6 bases). CDR1 SGHNT and CDR2 YYREEE come from the germline V gene (reference sequence). The V gene lost 2 bases and the J gene lost 6 bases, with 14 bases spanning the gap. The CDR3 totals 14 residues. The CDR3 DNA sequence: TGTGCCAGCAGCTTTAGTTCTCGACAGGCTGAAGCTTTCTTT. Its translation: CASSFSSRQAEAFF.

The genes are TRBV9 and TRBJ2-3; 10 positions agree with TRBD1. The junction had 3 bases not matched to a gene; V was cut back by 2 bases and J by 3 bases. The CDR3 length is 15 residues. Germline CDR1 is SGDLS and CDR2 is YYNGEE. In DNA form, the CDR3 reads TGTGCCAGCAGCGTTATGGGACAGGGGACAGATACGCAGTATTTT. Amino acid sequence: CASSVMGQGTDTQYF.

The rearrangement joins TRBV24-1 to TRBJ2-2; D gene ambiguous. The germline V gene encodes CDR1 KGHDR and CDR2 SFDVKD. This CDR3 contains 14 residues. Trimming took off 1 base at V and 4 bases at J, with 6 bases between the two ends. This chain's CDR3 is CATSDFGTTGELFF. CDR3 DNA: TGTGCCACCAGTGATTTCGGCACCACCGGGGAGCTGTTTTTT.

This chain uses TRBV6-6 with TRBJ1-6, with a tentative D call TRBD1 (5 bases). Germline lookup yields CDR1 MNHNY and CDR2 SVGAGI (reference sequence). The CDR3 length is 13 residues. The V and J ends lost 5 bases and 7 bases respectively, with 9 bases between them. The CDR3: CASSIEGNSPLHF. CDR3 in DNA: TGTGCCAGCAGTATTGAGGGGAATTCACCCCTCCACTTT.

The rearrangement links TRBV5-6 to TRBJ2-5; the D is unclear. Germline V CDR1 and CDR2: SGHDT, YYEEEE. V was clipped by 2 bases and J by 2 bases, with 13 bases between them. The CDR3 loop spans 15 amino acids. This CDR3 reads CASSFYSVRQETQYF. In DNA, the CDR3 is TGTGCCAGCAGCTTCTACTCGGTACGGCAAGAGACCCAGTACTTC.

CDR3 protein: CASSRSTGTSYEQYF. The DNA for the CDR3 is TGTGCCAGCAGCCGTTCAACCGGGACGTCCTACGAGCAGTACTTC. The chain couples TRBV7-9 to TRBJ2-7; D assignment may be TRBD1 or TRBD2 (5 bases each). Germline V gene lookup returns CDR1 SEHNR and CDR2 FQNEAQ (reference sequence). The CDR3 is 15 residues long. Trimming cost V 5 bases and J 1 base, with 15 bases left between them. The full variable domain, its missing parts supplied by reference TRBV7-9 and TRBJ2-7, is DTGVSQNPRHKITKRGQNVTFRCDPISEHNRLYWYRQTLGQGPEFLTYFQNEAQLEKSRLLSDRFSAERPKGSFSTLEIQRTEQGDSAMYLCASSRSTGTSYEQYFGPGTRLTVT.

The gene calls are TRBV7-9 and TRBJ1-1, with TRBD1 matching 7 bases. Trimming at V came to 1 base and at J to 1 base, leaving 9 bases not matched to a gene. The CDR3 totals 17 residues. The germline V gene encodes CDR1 SEHNR and CDR2 FQNEAQ (reference sequence). CDR3 DNA sequence: TGTGCCAGCAGCTTAGATGGTCCGGGACAGAGGAACACTGAAGCTTTCTTT. Amino acids: CASSLDGPGQRNTEAFF. Complete variable domain (other parts from reference TRBV7-9 and TRBJ1-1): DTGVSQNPRHKITKRGQNVTFRCDPISEHNRLYWYRQTLGQGPEFLTYFQNEAQLEKSRLLSDRFSAERPKGSFSTLEIQRTEQGDSAMYLCASSLDGPGQRNTEAFFGQGTRLTVV.